This T cell receptor beta chain was retrieved from a study of graft-versus-host responses after intestinal transplantation. Study-level information: Transplants were multivisceral, liver-intestinal, or isolated intestinal. Anti-thymocyte globulin induction was given to all recipients, followed by tacrolimus and steroids for approximately three years.

The CDR3 loop spans 14 amino acids. Per the germline V gene, CDR1 is SGDLS and CDR2 is YYNGEE. J was trimmed by 8 bases and V by 3 bases; bases with no gene match: 9. Assay: immunoSEQ multiplex PCR; the TCRdb copy retains only in-frame clones and omits some. The sample lists just over 15,000 clones, over 70% occurring once. With respect to this clone: Its target is not known.

Study-level findings and limits: There were GvH clones found in recipient marrow, and some of them appeared first in ileum or blood. High graft-versus-host to host-versus-graft clonal ratios were seen in allografts of patients with graft-donor T cell macrochimerism.

To release intraepithelial and lamina propria lymphocytes, the graft tissue was processed. V and J are TRBV9 and TRBJ1-1; 8 bases are a match to TRBD1. This clonotype originated in a human patient who received an intestinal transplant, so some T cells may come from the graft donor. The sequences come from ileum tissue, collected 14 days after transplant. CDR3 nucleotides: TGTGCCAGCAGCGGCTCAAACAGGGGGACAGAAGCTTTCTTT. As protein: CASSGSNRGTEAFF. The full variable domain, with the rest looked up from reference TRBV9 and TRBJ1-1, is DSGVTQTPKHLITATGQRVTLRCSPRSGDLSVYWYQQSLDQGLQFLIQYYNGEERAKGNILERFSAQQFPDLHSELNLSSLELGDSALYFCASSGSNRGTEAFFGQGTRLTVV.